Below are 25 T cell receptor beta chains sequenced from a single sample in a study of T-cell memory formation after mild COVID-19. Each CDR3 protein gets one entry after TCRdb re-called the 5' RACE reads with MiXCR. The profile shows roughly 310,000 distinct CDR3 sequences, about 16% of them singletons. Specimen: PBMCs or a T cell subset sorted from them (not recorded which). These receptors came from a man aged 18 to 29 who had mild COVID-19 (a few samples of this study predate the infection). Cell type and time point are not known.

J is TRBJ1-4 and V is TRBV12-3 or TRBV12-4, with 7 bases identical to TRBD1. This CDR3 comprises 15 residues. V lost 4 bases to trimming and J lost 6 bases; unmatched junction nucleotides: 8. The CDR3 loop reads CASSSETGRYEKLFF. CDR3 nucleotide sequence: TGTGCCAGCAGTTCCGAGACAGGGCGTTATGAAAAACTGTTTTTT.

This rearrangement joins TRBV4-1 to TRBJ2-7; the match to TRBD2 covers 9 bases. This CDR3 contains 16 residues. V lost 6 bases and J lost 0; bases outside the gene matches: 9. The germline CDR1 and CDR2 sequences are MGHRA and YSYEKL. The CDR3 DNA is TGCGCCAGCAGACAACTAGCGGGCGATAGCTCCTACGAGCAGTACTTC. Translating it yields CASRQLAGDSSYEQYF.

This clonotype was found a few times. The gene calls are TRBV7-9 and TRBJ1-2; 11 nucleotides match TRBD1. Germline V CDR1 and CDR2: SEHNR, FQNEAQ (reference sequence). The V and J ends lost 5 bases and 6 bases, in that order; junction bases with no gene match: 2. The CDR3 is 13 residues long. The CDR3 DNA reads TGTGCCAGCAGCCGGACAGGGGGCGATGGCTACACCTTC. As protein: CASSRTGGDGYTF.

V is TRBV29-1 and J is TRBJ2-1; 12 bases map to TRBD2. Germline V CDR1 and CDR2: SQVTM, ANQGSEA. The CDR3 runs 15 residues. Trimming removed 5 bases from V and 1 base from J; junction bases left unmatched: 3. CDR3 sequence: CSVSSGGVSYNEQFF. The CDR3 DNA reads as TGCAGCGTTTCTAGCGGGGGGGTTTCCTACAATGAGCAGTTCTTC.

The genes are TRBV29-1 and TRBJ2-1; D is possibly TRBD2 (6 bases). Trimming stripped 0 bases from V and 6 bases from J, with 21 bases between. CDR1 is SQVTM and CDR2 is ANQGSEA in the germline V gene. CDR3 length: 17 amino acids. The CDR3 coding sequence is TGCAGCGTTGAAGATTTGGGGAACGGGGGACCCTTCAATGAGCAGTTCTTC. Protein product: CSVEDLGNGGPFNEQFF.

The sample holds a few counts of this clonotype. V is TRBV5-1 and J is TRBJ1-2; 7 bases are shared with TRBD1. The trim removed 1 base at V and 6 bases at J, leaving 6 bases unmatched. This CDR3 spans 14 amino acids. Germline values: CDR1 SGHRS, CDR2 YFSETQ. The CDR3 reads CASSLQGGSNGYTF. The CDR3 bases are TGCGCCAGCAGCTTGCAAGGGGGCTCCAATGGCTACACCTTC.

V gene TRBV20-1 combines with J gene TRBJ1-6; perhaps TRBD1 as D (6 bases). Per the germline V gene, CDR1 is DFQATT and CDR2 is SNEGSKA (reference sequence). V was clipped by 6 bases and J by 5 bases, with 11 bases between them. The CDR3 totals 13 residues. CDR3 sequence: CSAPGQNNSPLHF. For the CDR3, the DNA is TGCAGTGCGCCCGGACAGAATAATTCACCCCTCCACTTT.

Only a few counts were recorded for this clonotype. This rearrangement joins TRBV7-9 to TRBJ2-2; 7 nucleotides line up with TRBD1. Trimming cost V 5 bases and J 3 bases; bases outside gene matches: 12. Germline assignment: CDR1 SEHNR and CDR2 FQNEAQ (reference sequence). The CDR3 spans 17 residues. For the CDR3, the DNA is TGTGCCAGCAGCGATACTCCGGGACAGAATTACACCGGGGAGCTGTTTTTT. Its protein is CASSDTPGQNYTGELFF.

A few counts support this clonotype. The chain employs TRBV11-2 and TRBJ2-2; a possible D gene is TRBD2 (6 bases). V was trimmed by 10 bases and J by 5 bases, leaving 11 bases between them. The CDR3 length is 12 residues. Germline loops: CDR1 SGHAT, CDR2 FQNNGV. The CDR3 nucleotides are TGTGCCATCGGGGGAGGAACCGGGGAGCTGTTTTTT. Encoded protein: CAIGGGTGELFF.

This rearrangement joins TRBV19 to TRBJ2-1, with 11 bases fitting TRBD2. With 5 bases clipped from V and 1 base from J, the junction kept 7 bases outside the gene matches. There are 17 residues in the CDR3. CDR1 LNHDA and CDR2 SQIVND come from the germline V gene (reference sequence). CDR3 in amino acids: CASSATSGGDSYNEQFF. CDR3 nucleotide sequence: TGTGCCAGTAGTGCTACTAGCGGGGGAGATTCCTACAATGAGCAGTTCTTC.

V gene TRBV14 combines with J gene TRBJ1-6; D is unclear. Germline V gene sequence: CDR1 SGHDN, CDR2 FVKESK. V shed 1 base and J shed 4 bases, with 5 bases lying between them. The CDR3 totals 14 residues. The CDR3 region has the DNA TGTGCCAGCAGCCAAGGAGGGTATAATTCACCCCTCCACTTT. Protein product: CASSQGGYNSPLHF.

This clonotype was counted between two and nine times. A much larger clonotype is one base distant, so this may be a read error. The chain couples TRBV7-9 to TRBJ2-5, with 7 nucleotides matching TRBD1. V shed 3 bases, J shed 4 bases, and the junction held 2 bases outside the gene matches. The CDR3 is 13 residues long. The V gene's germline CDR1 is SEHNR and CDR2 FQNEAQ (reference sequence). CDR3 amino acids: CASSLGQLETQYF. DNA of the CDR3: TGTGCCAGCAGCTTGGGACAGCTAGAGACCCAGTACTTC.

V gene TRBV6-5 combines with J gene TRBJ1-1; weak D call: TRBD1 (6 bases). The germline V gene encodes CDR1 MNHEY and CDR2 SVGAGI. The CDR3 extends over 15 amino acids. V was pared by 0 bases and J by 6 bases, with 14 bases between. For the CDR3, the DNA is TGTGCCAGCAGTTACTCTAAGAGGGGGAATTCTGAAGCTTTCTTT. This translates into CASSYSKRGNSEAFF.

The J gene is TRBJ1-5, the V gene TRBV29-1; D gene ambiguous. The CDR3 runs to 14 residues. V lost 6 bases and J lost 1, with 13 bases in between. Looked up from germline, CDR1 is SQVTM and CDR2 is ANQGSEA. The CDR3 DNA reads as TGCAGCGTCCGGACGGGCGGGAGCAATCAGCCCCAGCATTTT. It is translated as CSVRTGGSNQPQHF.

There are a few counts of this clonotype. V and J are TRBV12-3 or TRBV12-4 and TRBJ1-1, with D maybe TRBD1 (6 bases). CDR3 length: 13 residues. The germline V and J ends were trimmed by 7 bases and 1 base, with 10 bases remaining between them. The CDR3 region has the DNA TGTGCCAGCACCACGACAGGGAACACTGAAGCTTTCTTT. Translation gives CASTTTGNTEAFF.

The chain joins TRBV7-8 to TRBJ2-3, with 8 bases that match TRBD2. The CDR3 sequence is 15 residues long. Per the germline V gene, CDR1 is SGHVS and CDR2 is FQNEAQ. V dropped 2 bases and J dropped 6; count of bases not matched to a gene: 7. CDR3 amino acids: CASSLLGGARDTQYF. CDR3 nucleotides: TGTGCCAGCAGCTTACTCGGGGGGGCGCGGGATACGCAGTATTTT.

Only a few counts were recorded for this clonotype. The J gene is TRBJ1-1, the V gene TRBV5-1; D ambiguous. The CDR3 is 16 residues long. V shed 0 bases and J shed 4 bases, with 16 bases lying between them. CDR1 and CDR2 (germline): SGHRS, YFSETQ. CDR3 nucleotides: TGCGCCAGCAGCTTGGCCCGGGTCCTAGGCGTCACTGAAGCTTTCTTT. Translated, it gives CASSLARVLGVTEAFF.

The chain employs TRBV6-5 and TRBJ1-5; 10 bases line up with TRBD1. CDR1 and CDR2 (germline): MNHEY, SVGAGI. V lost 5 bases and J lost 5; bases outside the gene matches: 6. CDR3 size: 15 residues. CDR3 sequence: CASSGTGTGDQPQHF. DNA for the CDR3: TGTGCCAGCAGTGGCACCGGGACAGGGGATCAGCCCCAGCATTTT.

V is TRBV5-7 and J is TRBJ2-5, with D possibly being TRBD1 (5 bases). TRBV5-7 is sorted into the ORF group, with uncertain function. V shed 0 bases and J shed 4 bases, with 7 bases lying between them. The CDR3 has 13 amino acids. The CDR3 loop is CASSLVTGETQYF. In nucleotides, the CDR3 is TGTGCCAGCAGCTTGGTTACAGGAGAGACCCAGTACTTC.

V usage is TRBV4-3 and J usage is TRBJ2-5; 8 nucleotides match TRBD1. V was pared by 0 bases and J by 6 bases, with 9 bases of the junction left unmatched. The CDR3 has 16 amino acids. In germline, CDR1 is LGHNA, CDR2 YSLEER. The CDR3 is CASSQDRTGFRKTQYF. CDR3 in DNA: TGCGCCAGCAGCCAAGATCGGACAGGGTTCAGAAAGACCCAGTACTTC.

This clonotype was counted many times. The genes are TRBV28 and TRBJ1-2; D is undetermined. Germline-derived CDR1 and CDR2 are MDHEN and SYDVKM. With 7 bases removed from V and 8 bases from J, the gap between germline ends came to 14 bases. The CDR3 has 12 residues. The CDR3 coding sequence is TGTGCCAGCACCGCGGTCGATAGGGGCTACACCTTC. Its translation is CASTAVDRGYTF.

Worth noting for this clonotype: Its ends do not fully match the called genes, so a read error is possible. This sequence joins TRBV5-5 and TRBJ2-1, with unresolved D. The germline V gene encodes CDR1 SGHKS and CDR2 YYEKEE (reference sequence). The length of the CDR3 is 13 residues. For the CDR3, the DNA is TGTGCCAGCAGACGTGAGGTGGGGAATGAGAAGTTCTTC. It codes for CASRREVGNEKFF.

This clonotype was seen more than once but under ten times. The chain has TRBV29-1 and TRBJ1-1, with D possibly TRBD1 on 5 matching bases. Germline V gene data show CDR1 as SQVTM and CDR2 as ANQGSEA. V was cut by 4 bases and J by 11 bases, with 26 bases left in between. The CDR3 spans 15 residues. In DNA form, the CDR3 reads TGCAGCGTTGTAGGTCGCGGCCGGGGGTTAGAAGGGGCTTTCTTT. Protein: CSVVGRGRGLEGAFF. Drawing the rest from reference TRBV29-1 and TRBJ1-1, the complete variable domain is SAVISQKPSRDICQRGTSLTIQCQVDSQVTMMFWYRQQPGQSLTLIATANQGSEATYESGFVIDKFPISRPNLTFSTLTVSNMSPEDSSIYLCSVVGRGRGLEGAFFGQGTRLTVV.

The chain employs TRBV18 and TRBJ1-5; TRBD1 aligns across 11 bases. Per germline, CDR1 KGHSH and CDR2 LQKENI. This CDR3 has 15 residues. Unmatched junction bases numbered 2, after V lost 5 bases and J lost 2 bases. The CDR3 loop is CASSGTGGGNQPQHF. The CDR3 DNA is TGTGCCAGCTCAGGGACAGGGGGAGGCAATCAGCCCCAGCATTTT.

This clonotype showed up just once. This rearrangement joins TRBV7-2 to TRBJ1-3; a possible D gene is TRBD1 (5 bases). V was clipped by 1 base and J by 9 bases, with 10 bases between them. The CDR3 is 13 amino acids. From germline, CDR1 is SGHTA and CDR2 FQGNSA. For the CDR3, the DNA is TGTGCCAGCAGCTTAGGGGGGGAAGGCACCATATATTTT. It translates to CASSLGGEGTIYF.